These 18 T cell receptor beta chains came from one sample sequenced in a study of CD8+ T cells in alopecia areata. cDNA reverse transcribed from extracted RNA served as the sequencing template. Clones were read by immunoSEQ multiplex PCR, and TCRdb kept only the in-frame ones, dropping some. The sample holds around 270,000 clones, roughly 64% seen once. Treatment of the sample: oral pan-JAK inhibitor, 5-10 mg twice daily. This material consisted of CD4+ T cells sorted from blood, taken at week 24, from a patient treated with tofacitinib. The receptors come from a human donor with alopecia areata.

The chain joins TRBV5-6 to TRBJ2-1; 13 bases line up with TRBD2. The V and J ends lost 5 bases and 9 bases, in that order; junction bases with no gene match: 11. This CDR3 has 16 residues. Germline V lookup: CDR1 SGHDT, CDR2 YYEEEE. The CDR3 sequence: CASSAGLAGWSGEQFF. DNA for the CDR3: TGTGCCAGCAGTGCGGGACTAGCGGGGTGGTCTGGTGAGCAGTTCTTC.

In regard to this clone: One end of the junction fails to match germline, which may point to a read error. The rearrangement joins TRBV6-1 to TRBJ1-2; D call uncertain. CDR1 and CDR2 (germline): MNHNS, SASEGT. CDR3 length: 11 amino acids. Here the CDR3 DNA reads TGTGCCAGCAGTGAAGATACGCATCCCCGCTTC. It encodes CASSEDTHPRF.

The chain carries TRBV30 and TRBJ1-1; no definite D call. Germline CDR1 is GTSNPN and CDR2 is SVGIG (reference sequence). CDR3 size: 11 residues. The V end lost 5 bases, the J end lost 1 base, and 5 bases lay between the germline ends. CDR3 nucleotides: TGTGCCTGGGAAGAGAACACTGAAGCTTTCTTT. This gives the protein CAWEENTEAFF.

The chain carries TRBV7-9 and TRBJ2-3; D is undetermined. Germline values: CDR1 SEHNR, CDR2 FQNEAQ (reference sequence). The CDR3 sequence is 15 residues long. Trimming left V 1 base short and J 2 bases short, with 10 bases between. The CDR3 is CASSLDGQYTDTQYF. The CDR3 DNA reads TGTGCCAGCAGCTTAGATGGGCAGTACACAGATACGCAGTATTTT.

This chain joins TRBV18 and TRBJ1-1; the D gene is possibly TRBD1 (6 bases). This CDR3 is 15 amino acids long. Between the trimmed V and J ends, which lost 0 bases and 5 bases, there was a span of 13 bases. In germline, CDR1 is KGHSH, CDR2 LQKENI. As DNA, the CDR3 is TGTGCCAGCTCACCACCGGGCAGGGGTGGGACTGAAGCTTTCTTT. Translating gives CASSPPGRGGTEAFF.

J is TRBJ1-2 and V is TRBV27; 8 nucleotides match TRBD1. V lost 4 bases to trimming and J lost 5 bases; unmatched junction nucleotides: 6. The CDR3 has 14 residues. The V gene's germline CDR1 is MNHEY and CDR2 SMNVEV (reference sequence). CDR3 in amino acids: CASSSQGARYGYTF. CDR3 in DNA: TGTGCCAGCAGTTCGCAGGGGGCAAGGTATGGCTACACCTTC.

CDR3 sequence (DNA): TGTGCCAGCAGCCGCTATACCGGGACAGGGAAAGACACTGAAGCTTTCTTT. Protein sequence: CASSRYTGTGKDTEAFF. The genes are TRBV4-2 and TRBJ1-1; 9 nucleotides agree with TRBD1. This CDR3 has 17 amino acids. With V trimmed by 4 bases and J by 3 bases, 12 bases remained unmatched. Germline CDR1 is LGHNA and CDR2 is YNFKEQ.

This sequence joins TRBV7-2 and TRBJ2-2; D uncertain. V was cut by 1 base and J by 6 bases, with 6 bases left in between. The CDR3 covers 13 residues. The V gene's germline CDR1 is SGHTA and CDR2 FQGNSA. CDR3 DNA sequence: TGTGCCAGCAGCTTAGGGTTGGCCGGGGAGCTGTTTTTT. Translating it yields CASSLGLAGELFF.

This clone was recorded only once. This sequence joins TRBV19 and TRBJ2-7; either TRBD1 or TRBD2 may fit D (6 bases each). This CDR3 contains 14 residues. Germline V gene data show CDR1 as LNHDA and CDR2 as SQIVND (reference sequence). Trimming shortened V by 5 bases and J by 0 bases, and 11 bases separated the two germline ends. The CDR3 region has the DNA TGTGCCAGTAGTGTCCGGGGGCTCTCCTACGAGCAGTACTTC. Its translation: CASSVRGLSYEQYF.

This clone was picked up a small number of times. The chain links TRBV5-5 to TRBJ2-6; D is ambiguous. The V and J ends lost 2 bases and 0 bases respectively, with 3 bases between them. CDR1 is SGHKS and CDR2 is YYEKEE in the germline V gene (reference sequence). The CDR3 totals 14 residues. In DNA form, the CDR3 reads TGTGCCAGCAGCTTCGACTCTGGGGCCAACGTCCTGACTTTC. Protein: CASSFDSGANVLTF.

This clone was counted a few times. The chain joins TRBV29-1 to TRBJ2-1; TRBD1 agrees at 11 bases. The ends lost 7 bases at V and 12 bases at J; junction bases unmatched: 11. Germline V gene lookup returns CDR1 SQVTM and CDR2 ANQGSEA. The CDR3 spans 13 residues. In DNA, the CDR3 is TGCAGCGCGGGACAGGGGGATTCAAGTGGGCAGTTCTTC. Amino acid sequence: CSAGQGDSSGQFF.

This clone was seen only a few times. The chain has TRBV11-2 and TRBJ2-3, with a weak D call TRBD2 (5 bases). CDR1 is SGHAT, CDR2 FQNNGV, per germline. This CDR3 is 18 amino acids long. The V end lost 5 bases, the J end lost 0 bases, and 21 bases lay between the germline ends. CDR3 protein: CASSHLVRGRGSTDTQYF. As DNA, the CDR3 is TGTGCCAGCAGCCACCTCGTTCGGGGTCGCGGGAGCACAGATACGCAGTATTTT. Together with reference TRBV11-2 and TRBJ2-3, the CDR3 gives the full variable domain: EAGVAQSPRYKIIEKRQSVAFWCNPISGHATLYWYQQILGQGPKLLIQFQNNGVVDDSQLPKDRFSAERLKGVDSTLKIQPAKLEDSAVYLCASSHLVRGRGSTDTQYFGPGTRLTVL.

The rearrangement joins TRBV28 to TRBJ2-3, with 7 bases that match TRBD2. Trimming at V came to 6 bases and at J to 0 bases, leaving 6 bases not matched to a gene. The CDR3 contains 15 residues. Germline CDR1 is MDHEN and CDR2 is SYDVKM. The CDR3 spells CASSLGLPSTDTQYF. CDR3 nucleotides: TGTGCCAGCAGCCTGGGACTACCGAGCACAGATACGCAGTATTTT.

This chain joins TRBV13 and TRBJ2-2; a weak D match, TRBD2 (6 bases). The CDR3 runs 17 residues. The V end was cut by 0 bases, the J end by 1 base, with 12 bases between. The V gene's germline CDR1 is PRHDT and CDR2 FYEKMQ (reference sequence). CDR3 amino acids: CASSLGTGAGNTGELFF. CDR3 sequence (DNA): TGTGCCAGCAGCTTAGGCACTGGAGCGGGGAACACCGGGGAGCTGTTTTTT.

The chain has TRBV28 and TRBJ2-6; TRBD1 matches 7 bases. This CDR3 has 16 residues. CDR1 and CDR2 from the germline V gene are MDHEN and SYDVKM. Trimming at V came to 6 bases and at J to 2 bases, leaving 7 bases not matched to a gene. The chain's CDR3 is CASRRTTGAGANVLTF. CDR3 nucleotide sequence: TGTGCCAGCAGGCGAACAACAGGGGCTGGGGCCAACGTCCTGACTTTC.

This chain links TRBV6-5 with TRBJ2-4, with D perhaps assigned TRBD1 or TRBD2 (5 bases each). The V end was cut by 6 bases, the J end by 7 bases, with 13 bases between. Germline loops: CDR1 MNHEY, CDR2 SVGAGI. This CDR3 has 13 amino acids. The CDR3 protein is CASSPTWGNIQYF. CDR3 nucleotide sequence: TGTGCCAGCAGCCCAACTTGGGGGAACATTCAGTACTTC.

On this clone: A read error is possible here, since a much larger clone lies one base away. The chain employs TRBV29-1 and TRBJ2-1; D is ambiguous. Germline loops: CDR1 SQVTM, CDR2 ANQGSEA. With 4 bases removed from V and 0 bases from J, the gap between germline ends came to 7 bases. This CDR3 has 13 residues. CDR3: CSVARSSYNEQFF. The CDR3, as DNA: TGCAGCGTTGCGAGGAGCTCCTACAATGAGCAGTTCTTC.

The J gene is TRBJ2-5, the V gene TRBV9; D may be TRBD2 (5 bases). Trimming took off 0 bases at V and 2 bases at J, with 11 bases between the two ends. The CDR3 runs 15 residues. Per germline, CDR1 SGDLS and CDR2 YYNGEE. In DNA, the CDR3 is TGTGCCAGCAGCGTAGATGGGAGAGGGCAAGAGACCCAGTACTTC. Its protein product is CASSVDGRGQETQYF. Full variable domain (outside the CDR3, taken from reference TRBV9 and TRBJ2-5): DSGVTQTPKHLITATGQRVTLRCSPRSGDLSVYWYQQSLDQGLQFLIQYYNGEERAKGNILERFSAQQFPDLHSELNLSSLELGDSALYFCASSVDGRGQETQYFGPGTRLLVL.